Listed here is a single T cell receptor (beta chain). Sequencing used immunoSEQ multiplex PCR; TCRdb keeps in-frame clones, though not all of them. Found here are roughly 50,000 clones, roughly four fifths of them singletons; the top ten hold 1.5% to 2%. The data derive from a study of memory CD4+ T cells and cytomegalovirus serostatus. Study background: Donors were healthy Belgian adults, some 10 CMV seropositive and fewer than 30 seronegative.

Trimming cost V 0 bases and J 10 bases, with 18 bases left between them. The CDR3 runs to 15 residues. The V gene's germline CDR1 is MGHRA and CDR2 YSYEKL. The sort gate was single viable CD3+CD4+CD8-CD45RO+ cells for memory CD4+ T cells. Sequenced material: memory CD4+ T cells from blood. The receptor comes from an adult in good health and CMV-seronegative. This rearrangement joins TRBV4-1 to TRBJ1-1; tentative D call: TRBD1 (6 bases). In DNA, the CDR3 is TGCGCCAGCAGCCAAGATCGGGGGACACCCGTCGGAGCTTTCTTT. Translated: CASSQDRGTPVGAFF.